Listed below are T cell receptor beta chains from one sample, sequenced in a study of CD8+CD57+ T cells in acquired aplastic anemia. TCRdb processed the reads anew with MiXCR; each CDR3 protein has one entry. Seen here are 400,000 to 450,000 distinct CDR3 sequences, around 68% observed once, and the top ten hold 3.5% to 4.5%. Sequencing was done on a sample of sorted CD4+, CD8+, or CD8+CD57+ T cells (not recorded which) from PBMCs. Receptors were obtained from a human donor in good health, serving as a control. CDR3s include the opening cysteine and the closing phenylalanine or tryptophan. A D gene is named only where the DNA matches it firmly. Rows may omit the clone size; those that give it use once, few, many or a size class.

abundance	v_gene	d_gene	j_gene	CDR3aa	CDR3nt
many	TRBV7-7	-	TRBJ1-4	CASSVSPSGEKLFF	TGTGCCAGCAGCGTCAGCCCCTCGGGTGAAAAACTGTTTTTT
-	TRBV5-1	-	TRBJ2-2	CASSLEGELFF	TGCGCCAGCAGCTTGGAGGGGGAGCTGTTTTTT
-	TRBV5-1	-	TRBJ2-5	CASSPLGRSQTQYF	TGCGCCAGCAGCCCTCTTGGGCGTAGCCAGACCCAGTACTTC
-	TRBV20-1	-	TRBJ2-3	CSARECTDTQYF	TGCAGTGCTCGAGAATGCACAGATACGCAGTATTTT
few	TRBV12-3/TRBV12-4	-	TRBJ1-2	CASSKPDRNYGYTF	TGTGCCAGCAGCAAGCCCGACAGGAACTATGGCTACACCTTC
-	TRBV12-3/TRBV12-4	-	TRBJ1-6	CASSPGPGPNHF	TGTGCCAGCAGTCCCGGACCCGGGCCCAACCACTTT
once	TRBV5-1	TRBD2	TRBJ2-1	CASSPQASGDEQFF	TGCGCCAGCAGCCCCCAGGCTAGCGGTGACGAGCAGTTCTTC
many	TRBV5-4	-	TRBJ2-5	CASSPSRTPPETQYF	TGTGCCAGCAGCCCCAGCAGGACCCCCCCCGAGACCCAGTACTTC
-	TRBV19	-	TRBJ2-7	CASNGEGGAKNIHF	TGTGCCAGTAATGGGGAGGGGGGAGCCAAAAACATTCACTTC
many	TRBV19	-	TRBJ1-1	CASSIQQGVTEAFF	TGTGCCAGTAGTATACAACAGGGTGTAACTGAAGCTTTCTTT
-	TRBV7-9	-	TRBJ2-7	CASDLEGGIEQYF	TGTGCCAGCGACTTGGAGGGGGGAATCGAGCAGTACTTC
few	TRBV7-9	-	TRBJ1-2	CASSDRFANYGYTF	TGTGCCAGCAGTGATCGATTCGCTAACTATGGCTACACCTTC
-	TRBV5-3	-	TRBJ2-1	CASPWAYNEQFF	TGTGCCAGCCCGTGGGCCTACAATGAGCAGTTCTTC
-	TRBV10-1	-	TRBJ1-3	CASSEDSTGNTIYF	TGCGCCAGCAGTGAAGACAGTACAGGAAACACCATATATTTT
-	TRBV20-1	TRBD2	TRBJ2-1	CSAPRTSGGAFEQFF	TGCAGTGCTCCCCGGACTAGCGGGGGGGCCTTTGAGCAGTTCTTC
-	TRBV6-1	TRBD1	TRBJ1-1	CASSDRTGGDTEAFF	TGTGCCAGCAGCGACCGGACAGGGGGGGACACTGAAGCTTTCTTT
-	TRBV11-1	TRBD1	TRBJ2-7	CASRPMRGGRYEQYF	TGTGCCAGCAGACCGATGCGAGGGGGCCGATACGAGCAGTACTTC
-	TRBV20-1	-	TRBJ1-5	CGARRSAVDDQPQHF	TGCGGTGCTAGAAGGTCTGCGGTTGACGATCAGCCCCAGCATTTT
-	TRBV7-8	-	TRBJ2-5	CASSLGQGNTEAFYF	TGTGCCAGCAGCTTAGGGCAGGGAAACACTGAAGCTTTCTACTTC
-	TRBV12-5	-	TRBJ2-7	CASSFGLLSYEQYF	TGTGCCAGCAGTTTCGGACTCCTCTCCTACGAGCAGTACTTC
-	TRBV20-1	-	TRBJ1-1	CSAIPVTNTEAFF	TGCAGTGCTATACCCGTGACGAACACTGAAGCTTTCTTT
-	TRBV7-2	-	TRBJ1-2	CASSSTHYTSYEQTF	TGTGCCAGCAGCTCCACTCACTACACATCGTACGAGCAGACCTTC
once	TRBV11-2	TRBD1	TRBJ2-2	CASSTTGGVGELFF	TGTGCCAGTAGCACGACAGGGGGTGTCGGGGAGCTGTTTTTT
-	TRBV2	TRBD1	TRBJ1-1	CAVGQGIMNTEAFF	TGTGCCGTAGGACAGGGTATTATGAACACTGAAGCTTTCTTT
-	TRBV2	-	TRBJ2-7	CASRHPPYEQYF	TGTGCCAGCAGACACCCGCCCTACGAGCAGTACTTC
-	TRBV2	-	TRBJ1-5	CASSRRGSGQPQHF	TGTGCCAGCAGCCGACGGGGGTCGGGTCAGCCCCAGCATTTT
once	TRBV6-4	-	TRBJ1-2	CASSAGTFGRGYTF	TGTGCCAGCAGCGCCGGGACATTTGGCCGTGGCTACACCTTC
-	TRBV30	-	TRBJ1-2	CAWISHRKSYGYTF	TGTGCCTGGATTTCTCACAGAAAATCCTATGGCTACACCTTC
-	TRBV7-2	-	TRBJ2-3	CASSSFPRGDTEQF	TGTGCCAGCAGCTCCTTTCCGAGGGGGGATACGGAGCAGTTT
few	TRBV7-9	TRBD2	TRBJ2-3	CASSNAASGLSTDTQYF	TGTGCCAGCAGCAACGCGGCTAGCGGACTTAGCACAGATACGCAGTATTTT
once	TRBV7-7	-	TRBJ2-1	CASSLDQSLAGQQFF	TGTGCCAGCAGCTTAGATCAGTCACTCGCGGGGCAGCAGTTCTTC
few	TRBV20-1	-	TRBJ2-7	CSARSSYEQYF	TGCAGTGCTAGGAGCTCCTACGAGCAGTACTTC
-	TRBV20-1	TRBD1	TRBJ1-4	CSAKRSGGEKLFF	TGCAGTGCAAAAAGGTCAGGGGGCGAAAAACTGTTTTTT
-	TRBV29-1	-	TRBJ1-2	CSVVFGTGSYGYTF	TGCAGCGTTGTCTTCGGGACGGGCAGCTATGGCTACACCTTC
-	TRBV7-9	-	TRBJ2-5	CASSRSQEETHF	TGTGCCAGCAGCCGGTCCCAAGAGGAGACGCACTTC
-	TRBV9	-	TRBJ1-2	CASSLVVGGKACYTF	TGTGCCAGCAGCTTAGTAGTTGGGGGTAAAGCTTGCTACACCTTC
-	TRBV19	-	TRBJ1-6	CASAGGRGGSPLHF	TGTGCCAGCGCGGGGGGACGGGGAGGATCACCCCTCCACTTT
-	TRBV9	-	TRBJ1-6	CASRGRYDSPLHF	TGTGCCAGCAGGGGTAGATATGATTCGCCCCTCCACTTT
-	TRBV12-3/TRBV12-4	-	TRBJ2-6	CASSLDSLSGANVLTF	TGTGCCAGCAGCCTCGATAGCCTCTCTGGGGCCAACGTCCTGACTTTC
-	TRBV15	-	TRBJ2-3	CATSRAPVLTDTQYF	TGTGCCACCAGCAGAGCCCCTGTACTCACAGATACGCAGTATTTT